This T cell receptor (beta chain) was sequenced in a study of blood T cell repertoires in COVID-19. Study details: Some COVID-19 samples were acute and others convalescent; all came from the United States, Italy and Spain. The cDNA or gDNA used as material had been derived from T cells, B-cell-depleted T cells, or PBMCs.

Per the original data handling: Amplifying reference gene primers gave estimates of nucleated cell counts. The data were produced by immunoSEQ multiplex PCR, yet TCRdb's version contains in-frame clones alone and is incomplete. D and trimming come from the DNA, and the V and J calls and clone size come from that table. The sample gives a few hundred thousand clones, roughly 88% of which show up once; over 1.2% is in the top ten. This CDR3 is 14 amino acids long. V was shortened by 6 bases and J by 4 bases, with 14 bases between the two germline ends. Germline CDR1 and CDR2: SGHTA and FQGTGA. Sequences were obtained from peripheral blood. The chain employs TRBV7-3 and TRBJ2-3; TRBD1 is a possible D gene (5 bases). The clonotype was recovered from a woman between 40 and 55 years old who had recovered from COVID-19. The CDR3 DNA is TGTGCCAGCAGTCTCCAGGGCTCAGCAGATACGCAGTATTTT. It translates to CASSLQGSADTQYF.